The subject of this entry is one TCR beta chain. What it binds is not known. The naive CD8 subset, CD45RO-negative cells positively selected for CCR7, excluded terminally differentiated effector memory CD45RA+ cells. The data were produced by immunoSEQ multiplex PCR, yet TCRdb's version contains in-frame clones alone and is incomplete. The repertoire consists of about 1,900,000 clones, with approximately 94% occurring once and the leading ten covering around 1.2%. This entry is derived from a study of shared clonotypes between healthy human individuals. For the study at large: A few men and a couple of women, aged 18 to 49, were donors. General study results and limits: The study found about 5% of naive CD4 clonotypes shared across several donors.

CDR1 is SGHTA and CDR2 is FQGNSA in the germline V gene. V lost 1 base and J 10 bases, leaving 11 bases between the germline ends. CDR3 length equals 13 residues. The V and J genes are TRBV7-2 and TRBJ2-1, with D hard to call. This receptor was taken from a man between 18 and 29 years old in good health. Sequencing was carried out using naive CD8+ T cells sorted from blood. CDR3 sequence: CASSLGGRWEQFF. The DNA for the CDR3 is TGTGCCAGCAGCTTAGGAGGTCGCTGGGAGCAGTTCTTC.